This T cell receptor (beta chain) was profiled in a study of cytomegalovirus exposure and HLA in healthy donors. V lost 4 bases to trimming and J lost 8 bases, with 20 bases between them. The CDR3 contains 15 residues. The V gene's germline CDR1 is SNHLY and CDR2 FYNNEI. Both 60 Vbeta primers and 13 Jbeta primers went into the PCR. Only in-frame clones appear in the TCRdb table, and some are missing; sequencing was by immunoSEQ multiplex PCR. The data show about 200,000 clones, with about 84% seen just once and around an eighth held by the top ten. This sequence originates from a woman aged 30 to 39 in good health and CMV-seropositive. The J gene is TRBJ1-2, the V gene TRBV2; tentatively, D is TRBD1 (6 bases). The sample comprised PBMCs. CDR3 in amino acids: CASSVFSIAGAGYTF. The CDR3 region has the DNA TGTGCCAGCAGTGTTTTTTCAATAGCAGGGGCCGGCTACACCTTC.